This T cell receptor beta chain was documented in a study of blood T cells in healthy people across ages. Primed by a sample-barcoded 5' primer and a J-beta primer mix, a second PCR proceeded for 7 to 11 cycles. MiXCR, run by TCRdb on the 5' RACE reads, gives a single entry per CDR3 protein. Of fewer than 2 million distinct CDR3 sequences in the sample, roughly two fifths are singletons; the top ten hold 23%. Every sample had a minimum of 7 million PBMCs isolated. A remark on this clonotype: Its antigen is unknown.

This CDR3 region has 16 residues. J was trimmed by 4 bases and V by 5 bases; bases with no gene match: 13. The study, taken as a whole, reports: Unsorted PBMCs ruled out conclusive naive versus antigen-experienced comparison.

This chain connects TRBV12-3 or TRBV12-4 to TRBJ1-2; 7 nucleotides match TRBD1. This sequence was found in a human donor in good health. Sequencing was performed on blood. The CDR3, as DNA: TGTGCCAGCAGTCCTCCCCGACAGGGAGGCTCCTATGGCTACACCTTC. This translates into CASSPPRQGGSYGYTF.